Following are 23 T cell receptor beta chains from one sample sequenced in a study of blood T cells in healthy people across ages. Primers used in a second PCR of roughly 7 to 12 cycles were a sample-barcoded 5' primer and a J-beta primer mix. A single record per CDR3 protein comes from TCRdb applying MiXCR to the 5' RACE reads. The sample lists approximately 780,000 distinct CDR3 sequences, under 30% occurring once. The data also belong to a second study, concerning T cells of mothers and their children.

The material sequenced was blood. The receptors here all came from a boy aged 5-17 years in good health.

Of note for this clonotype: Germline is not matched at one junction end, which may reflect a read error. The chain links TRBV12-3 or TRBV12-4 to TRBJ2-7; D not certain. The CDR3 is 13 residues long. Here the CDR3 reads CASTPVTSSPLHF. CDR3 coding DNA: TGTGCCAGCACCCCAGTAACGAGTTCACCCCTCCACTTC.

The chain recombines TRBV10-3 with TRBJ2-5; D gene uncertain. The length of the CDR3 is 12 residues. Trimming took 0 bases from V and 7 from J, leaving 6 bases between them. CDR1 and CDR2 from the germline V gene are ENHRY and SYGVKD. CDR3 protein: CAISESVPTQYF. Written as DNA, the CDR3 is TGTGCCATCAGTGAGTCGGTCCCGACCCAGTACTTC.

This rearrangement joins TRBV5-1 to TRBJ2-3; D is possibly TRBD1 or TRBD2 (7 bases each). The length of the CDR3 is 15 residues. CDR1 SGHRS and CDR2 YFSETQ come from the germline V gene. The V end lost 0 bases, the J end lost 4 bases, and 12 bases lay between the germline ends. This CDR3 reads CASSLDPGGADTQYF. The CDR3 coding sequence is TGCGCCAGCAGCTTGGATCCAGGGGGGGCAGATACGCAGTATTTT.

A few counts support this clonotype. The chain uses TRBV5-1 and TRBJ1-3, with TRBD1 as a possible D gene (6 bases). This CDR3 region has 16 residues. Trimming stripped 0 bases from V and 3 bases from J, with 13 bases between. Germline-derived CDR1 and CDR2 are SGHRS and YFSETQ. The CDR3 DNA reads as TGCGCCAGCAGCTTGGCCGGCAGGGGATATGGAAACACCATATATTTT. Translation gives CASSLAGRGYGNTIYF.

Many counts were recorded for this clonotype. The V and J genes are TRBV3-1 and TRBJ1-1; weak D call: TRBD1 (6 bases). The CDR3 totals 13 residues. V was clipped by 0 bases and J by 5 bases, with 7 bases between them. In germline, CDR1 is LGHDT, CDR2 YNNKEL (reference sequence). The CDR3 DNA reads TGTGCCAGCAGCCAAGAAGACAGGACTGAAGCTTTCTTT. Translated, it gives CASSQEDRTEAFF.

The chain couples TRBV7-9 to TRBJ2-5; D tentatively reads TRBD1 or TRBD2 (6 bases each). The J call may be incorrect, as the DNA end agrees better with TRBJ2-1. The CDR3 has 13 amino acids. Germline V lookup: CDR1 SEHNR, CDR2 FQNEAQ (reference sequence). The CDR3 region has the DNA TGTGCCAGCAGACCTTTGGGGGGCGATGAGCAGTTCTTC. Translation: CASRPLGGDEQFF.

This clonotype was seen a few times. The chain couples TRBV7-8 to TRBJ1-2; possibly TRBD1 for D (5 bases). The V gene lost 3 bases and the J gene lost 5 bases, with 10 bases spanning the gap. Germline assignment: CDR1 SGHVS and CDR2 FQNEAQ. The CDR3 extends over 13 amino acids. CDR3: CASSLRGRYGYTF. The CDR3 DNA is TGTGCCAGCAGCTTGAGGGGACGGTATGGCTACACCTTC.

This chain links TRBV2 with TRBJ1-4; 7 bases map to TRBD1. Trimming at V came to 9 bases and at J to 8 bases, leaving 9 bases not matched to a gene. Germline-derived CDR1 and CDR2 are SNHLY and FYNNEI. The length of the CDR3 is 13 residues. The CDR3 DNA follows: TGTGCCAGTTCCGGGACAGCGGACGAAAAACTGTTTTTT. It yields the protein CASSGTADEKLFF.

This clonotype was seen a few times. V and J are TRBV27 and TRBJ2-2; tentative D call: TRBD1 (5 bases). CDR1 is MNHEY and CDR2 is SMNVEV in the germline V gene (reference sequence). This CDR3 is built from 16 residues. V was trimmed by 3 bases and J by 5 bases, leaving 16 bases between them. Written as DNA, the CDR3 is TGTGCCAGCAGTTTTCTTCCAGGGTTGGAAACCGGGGAGCTGTTTTTT. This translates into CASSFLPGLETGELFF.

The CDR3 coding sequence is TGTGCCAGCAGCTCCGGGACAGGGAATTCACCCCTCCACTTT. It yields the protein CASSSGTGNSPLHF. The chain couples TRBV6-5 to TRBJ1-6; 9 positions match TRBD1. CDR3 length equals 14 residues. Germline trimming cut 6 bases from V and 7 bases from J; bases unmatched to any gene: 4. CDR1 is MNHEY and CDR2 is SVGAGI in the germline V gene.

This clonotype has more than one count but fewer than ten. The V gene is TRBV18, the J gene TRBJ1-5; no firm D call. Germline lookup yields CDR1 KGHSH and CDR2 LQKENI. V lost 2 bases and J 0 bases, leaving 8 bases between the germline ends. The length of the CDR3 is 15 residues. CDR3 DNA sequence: TGTGCCAGCTCACCAACCCGAACTAGCAATCAGCCCCAGCATTTT. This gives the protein CASSPTRTSNQPQHF.

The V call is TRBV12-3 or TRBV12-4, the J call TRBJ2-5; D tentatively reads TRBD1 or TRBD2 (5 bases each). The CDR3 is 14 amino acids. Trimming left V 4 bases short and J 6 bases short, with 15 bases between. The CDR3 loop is CASSWGRGLKTQYF. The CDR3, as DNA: TGTGCCAGCAGTTGGGGACGGGGCCTGAAGACCCAGTACTTC.

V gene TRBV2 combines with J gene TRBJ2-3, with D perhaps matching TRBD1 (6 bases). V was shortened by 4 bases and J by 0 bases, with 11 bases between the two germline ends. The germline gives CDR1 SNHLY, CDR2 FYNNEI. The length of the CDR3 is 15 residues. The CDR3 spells CASSAVDRSTDTQYF. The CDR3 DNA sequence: TGTGCCAGCAGTGCTGTGGACAGAAGCACAGATACGCAGTATTTT.

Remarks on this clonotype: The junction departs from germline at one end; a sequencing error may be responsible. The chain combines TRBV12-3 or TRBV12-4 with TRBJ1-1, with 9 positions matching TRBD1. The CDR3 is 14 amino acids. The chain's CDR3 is CASSGTGMNTEALF. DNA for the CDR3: TGTGCCAGTAGCGGGACAGGGATGAACACTGAAGCTCTCTTT.

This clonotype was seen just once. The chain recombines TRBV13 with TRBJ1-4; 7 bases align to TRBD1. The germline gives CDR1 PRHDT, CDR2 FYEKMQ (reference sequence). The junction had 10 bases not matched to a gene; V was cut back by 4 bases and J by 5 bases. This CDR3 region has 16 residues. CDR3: CASSSWRGTANEKLFF. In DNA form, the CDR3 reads TGTGCCAGCAGCTCCTGGCGGGGGACAGCGAATGAAAAACTGTTTTTT.

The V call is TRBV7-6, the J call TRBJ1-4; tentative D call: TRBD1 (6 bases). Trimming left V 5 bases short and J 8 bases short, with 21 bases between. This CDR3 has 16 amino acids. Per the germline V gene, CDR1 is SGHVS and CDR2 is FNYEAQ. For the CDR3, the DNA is TGTGCCAGCAGCCCTCAACAGGGTTGGCAGAGGGAAAAACTGTTTTTT. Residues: CASSPQQGWQREKLFF. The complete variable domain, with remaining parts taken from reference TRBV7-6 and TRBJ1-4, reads GAGVSQSPRYKVTKRGQDVALRCDPISGHVSLYWYRQALGQGPEFLTYFNYEAQQDKSGLPNDRFSAERPEGSISTLTIQRTEQRDSAMYRCASSPQQGWQREKLFFGSGTQLSVL.

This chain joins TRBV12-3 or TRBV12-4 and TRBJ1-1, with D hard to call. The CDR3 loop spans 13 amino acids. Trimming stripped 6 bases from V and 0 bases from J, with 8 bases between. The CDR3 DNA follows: TGTGCCAGCAGACGGACGGTGAACACTGAAGCTTTCTTT. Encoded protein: CASRRTVNTEAFF.

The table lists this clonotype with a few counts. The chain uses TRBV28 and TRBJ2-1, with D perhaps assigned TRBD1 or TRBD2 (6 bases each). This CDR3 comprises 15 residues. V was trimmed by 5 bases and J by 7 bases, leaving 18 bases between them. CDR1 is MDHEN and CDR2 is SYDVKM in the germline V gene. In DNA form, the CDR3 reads TGTGCCAGCAGTCCGACTAGACTAGGGGGGAATGAGCAGTTCTTC. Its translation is CASSPTRLGGNEQFF.

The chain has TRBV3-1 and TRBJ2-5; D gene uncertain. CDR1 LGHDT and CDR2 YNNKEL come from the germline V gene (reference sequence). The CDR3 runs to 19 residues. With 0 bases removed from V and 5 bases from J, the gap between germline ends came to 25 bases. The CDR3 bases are TGTGCCAGCAGCCAAGATAATCTGGGTTTGGGCGCAGGTGGGGAGACCCAGTACTTC. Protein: CASSQDNLGLGAGGETQYF.

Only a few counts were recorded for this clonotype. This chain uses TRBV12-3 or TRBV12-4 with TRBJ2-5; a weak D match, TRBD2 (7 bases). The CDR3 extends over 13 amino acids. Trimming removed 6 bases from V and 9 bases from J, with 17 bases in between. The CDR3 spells CASSPTGGLAQYF. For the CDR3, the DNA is TGTGCCAGCAGCCCTACCGGGGGGCTGGCCCAGTACTTC.

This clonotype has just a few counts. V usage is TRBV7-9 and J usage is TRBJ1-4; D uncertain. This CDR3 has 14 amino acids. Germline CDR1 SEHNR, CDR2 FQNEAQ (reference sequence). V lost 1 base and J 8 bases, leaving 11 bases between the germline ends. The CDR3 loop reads CASSLGQPGEKLFF. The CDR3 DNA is TGTGCCAGCAGCTTAGGCCAACCCGGGGAAAAACTGTTTTTT.

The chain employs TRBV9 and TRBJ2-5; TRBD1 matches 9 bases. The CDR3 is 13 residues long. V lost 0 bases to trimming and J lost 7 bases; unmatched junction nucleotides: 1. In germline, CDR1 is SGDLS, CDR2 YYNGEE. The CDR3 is CASSVGQGGTQYF. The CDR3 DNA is TGTGCCAGCAGCGTAGGACAGGGGGGGACCCAGTACTTC.

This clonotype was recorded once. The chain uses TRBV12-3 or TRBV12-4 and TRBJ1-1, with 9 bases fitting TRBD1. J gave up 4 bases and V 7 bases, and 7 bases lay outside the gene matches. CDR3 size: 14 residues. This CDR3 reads CASILGTGSTEAFF. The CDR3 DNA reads TGTGCCAGCATCCTAGGGACAGGGTCCACTGAAGCTTTCTTT.